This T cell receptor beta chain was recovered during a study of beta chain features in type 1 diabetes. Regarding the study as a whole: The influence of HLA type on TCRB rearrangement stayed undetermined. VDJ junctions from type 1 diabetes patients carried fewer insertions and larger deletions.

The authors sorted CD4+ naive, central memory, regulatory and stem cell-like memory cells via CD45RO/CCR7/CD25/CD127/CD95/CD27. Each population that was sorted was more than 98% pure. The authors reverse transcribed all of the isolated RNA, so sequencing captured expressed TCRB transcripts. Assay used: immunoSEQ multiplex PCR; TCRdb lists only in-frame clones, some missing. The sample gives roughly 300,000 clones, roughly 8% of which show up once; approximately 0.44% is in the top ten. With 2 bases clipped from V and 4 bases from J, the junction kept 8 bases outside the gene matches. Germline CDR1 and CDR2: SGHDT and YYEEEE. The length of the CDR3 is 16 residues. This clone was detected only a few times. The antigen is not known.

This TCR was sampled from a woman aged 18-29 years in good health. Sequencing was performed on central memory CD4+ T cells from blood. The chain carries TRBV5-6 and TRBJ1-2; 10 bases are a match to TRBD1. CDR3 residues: CASSFRQGAVGYGYTF. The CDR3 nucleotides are TGTGCCAGCAGCTTCCGACAGGGGGCAGTTGGCTATGGCTACACCTTC.